Listed here are 10 T cell receptor beta chains from one sample, sequenced in a study of T cell repertoires in cytomegalovirus infection. TCRdb called the reads again in MiXCR, with one record for every CDR3 protein. The top ten hold about 50% of the sample, which has around 140,000 distinct CDR3 sequences, about 31% seen once. Their antigens remain unidentified. The specimen was CD8+ T cells from cultured PBMCs, collected from culture after CMV antigen stimulation. These receptor sequences come from a human donor in good health (CMV status not recorded). Some clones in this sample may be carry-over from other donors' samples.

The chain links TRBV7-9 to TRBJ1-2, with 7 positions matching TRBD1. Germline lookup yields CDR1 SEHNR and CDR2 FQNEAQ (reference sequence). Unmatched junction bases numbered 8, after V lost 4 bases and J lost 6 bases. This CDR3 has 14 amino acids. In DNA, the CDR3 is TGTGCCAGCAGCTACGACAGGGCCTCGGATGGCTACACCTTC. Its translation is CASSYDRASDGYTF.

This clonotype was observed a handful of times. This chain links TRBV7-9 with TRBJ1-1; no clear D gene. Germline values: CDR1 SEHNR, CDR2 FQNEAQ (reference sequence). V lost 6 bases and J 3 bases, leaving 11 bases between the germline ends. This CDR3 has 13 residues. The chain's CDR3 is CASRMDGDTEAFF. In DNA form, the CDR3 reads TGTGCCAGCAGAATGGACGGAGACACTGAAGCTTTCTTT.

This clonotype was found a few times. The genes are TRBV7-9 and TRBJ1-2; the match to TRBD1 covers 7 bases. With V trimmed by 7 bases and J by 6 bases, 8 bases remained unmatched. CDR1 and CDR2 (germline): SEHNR, FQNEAQ (reference sequence). This CDR3 contains 13 residues. CDR3 nucleotide sequence: TGTGCCAGCAACCATCCCGGGACAGATGGCTACACCTTC. Protein: CASNHPGTDGYTF.

This clonotype came up a few times. The gene calls are TRBV5-5 and TRBJ2-7; 11 bases align to TRBD1. CDR3 size: 15 residues. Germline-derived CDR1 and CDR2 are SGHKS and YYEKEE (reference sequence). V dropped 0 bases and J dropped 3; count of bases not matched to a gene: 2. CDR3 DNA sequence: TGTGCCAGCAGCTTGGGCGGGACAGGGGGCTACGAGCAGTACTTC. It codes for CASSLGGTGGYEQYF. The whole variable domain, filled in from reference TRBV5-5 and TRBJ2-7, reads DAGVTQSPTHLIKTRGQQVTLRCSPISGHKSVSWYQQVLGQGPQFIFQYYEKEERGRGNFPDRFSARQFPNYSSELNVNALLLGDSALYLCASSLGGTGGYEQYFGPGTRLTVT.

Regarding this clonotype: This may arise from a read error, as a much more abundant clone is one base away. This chain connects TRBV11-2 to TRBJ1-4; unclear D gene. This CDR3 spans 15 amino acids. The germline V gene encodes CDR1 SGHAT and CDR2 FQNNGV. The CDR3 here is CTSSLDRRINEKLFF. Here the CDR3 DNA reads TGTACCAGCAGCTTAGATAGACGGATTAATGAAAAACTGTTTTTT.

This sequence joins TRBV20-1 and TRBJ2-3; D is perhaps TRBD1 (8 bases). The V end was cut by 6 bases, the J end by 5 bases, with 21 bases between. This CDR3 contains 15 residues. The V gene's germline CDR1 is DFQATT and CDR2 SNEGSKA (reference sequence). The CDR3 DNA sequence: TGCAGTGCGACGGGACTATCAGGGGGCGGAGATACGCAGTATTTT. Encoded protein: CSATGLSGGGDTQYF.

There are many counts of this clonotype. The V gene is TRBV20-1, the J gene TRBJ1-1; tentative D call: TRBD1 (6 bases). Germline V gene lookup returns CDR1 DFQATT and CDR2 SNEGSKA (reference sequence). The CDR3 is 15 amino acids. V shed 6 bases and J shed 0 bases, with 17 bases lying between them. CDR3: CSAHPPRTVNTEAFF. In DNA, the CDR3 is TGCAGTGCCCACCCTCCTCGGACAGTGAACACTGAAGCTTTCTTT.

V gene TRBV7-3 combines with J gene TRBJ1-1, with TRBD1 matching over 7 bases. CDR3 length: 15 residues. The germline V gene has CDR1 SGHTA and CDR2 FQGTGA. J was trimmed by 0 bases and V by 7 bases; bases with no gene match: 8. CDR3 amino acids: CASTPRGTVNTEAFF. The CDR3 bases are TGTGCCAGCACCCCCCGAGGGACAGTGAACACTGAAGCTTTCTTT.

The chain has TRBV9 and TRBJ2-5, with 10 bases fitting TRBD2. Germline trimming cut 3 bases from V and 2 bases from J; bases unmatched to any gene: 16. This CDR3 is built from 19 residues. Germline CDR1 SGDLS, CDR2 YYNGEE. The CDR3 sequence: CASSGPFGAGGPWQETQYF. The CDR3 DNA sequence: TGTGCCAGCAGCGGACCCTTCGGAGCGGGGGGGCCCTGGCAAGAGACCCAGTACTTC.

The chain is built from TRBV27 and TRBJ2-7, with 7 bases fitting TRBD1. Unmatched junction bases numbered 11, after V lost 0 bases and J lost 6 bases. The V gene's germline CDR1 is MNHEY and CDR2 SMNVEV (reference sequence). This CDR3 is built from 16 residues. The CDR3 bases are TGTGCCAGCAGTTTATCTCAGCAGGGGGTAACCTTCGAGCAGTACTTC. Its protein is CASSLSQQGVTFEQYF.